One sample yielded the 30 T cell receptor beta chains listed below, sequenced in a study of blood T cell repertoires in COVID-19. Profiling relied on immunoSEQ multiplex PCR, and the TCRdb table lists in-frame clones only, not all of them. The table has 250,000 to 300,000 clones, about 90% seen once. The material sequenced was peripheral blood. The receptors derive from a woman in her forties or fifties who had recovered from COVID-19.

This chain links TRBV6-5 with TRBJ2-1; no reliable D call. Per the germline V gene, CDR1 is MNHEY and CDR2 is SVGAGI. The V end lost 6 bases, the J end lost 7 bases, and 10 bases lay between the germline ends. The CDR3 length is 12 residues. This CDR3 is CASRPTWNEQFF. CDR3 nucleotides: TGTGCCAGCAGGCCGACTTGGAATGAGCAGTTCTTC.

The gene calls are TRBV27 and TRBJ2-7; 8 nucleotides line up with TRBD1. Germline V CDR1 and CDR2: MNHEY, SMNVEV (reference sequence). This CDR3 comprises 14 residues. The ends lost 6 bases at V and 2 bases at J; junction bases unmatched: 6. The CDR3 sequence is CASRGQDRTYEQYF. The CDR3 DNA follows: TGTGCCAGCAGGGGACAGGATAGGACCTACGAGCAGTACTTC.

The chain recombines TRBV5-1 with TRBJ2-7; D remains ambiguous. V lost 5 bases to trimming and J lost 5 bases, with 14 bases between them. CDR3 length: 13 residues. CDR1 SGHRS and CDR2 YFSETQ come from the germline V gene. CDR3 in DNA: TGCGCCAGCAGACTTTCAGATGACAACGAGCAGTACTTC. Protein: CASRLSDDNEQYF.

The rearrangement joins TRBV6-5 to TRBJ2-7, with D maybe TRBD1 (5 bases). V lost 10 bases to trimming and J lost 6 bases, with 19 bases between them. The CDR3 extends over 13 amino acids. CDR1 MNHEY and CDR2 SVGAGI come from the germline V gene. The CDR3 DNA is TGTGCCACCCGCTCCCAGGGAAGCACCGAGCAGTACTTC. Amino acid sequence: CATRSQGSTEQYF.

The V and J genes are TRBV7-8 and TRBJ1-2, with a tentative D call TRBD1 (5 bases). V gave up 3 bases and J gave up 0 bases, with 11 bases separating them. CDR1 SGHVS and CDR2 FQNEAQ come from the germline V gene. This CDR3 has 15 amino acids. CDR3 residues: CASSFRGGANYGYTF. CDR3 sequence (DNA): TGTGCCAGCAGCTTTCGGGGAGGGGCTAACTATGGCTACACCTTC.

This chain uses TRBV5-6 with TRBJ1-2; D call uncertain. The germline gives CDR1 SGHDT, CDR2 YYEEEE. The CDR3 is 16 residues long. Trimming pared 8 bases from V and 3 bases from J, leaving 23 bases between. Written as DNA, the CDR3 is TGTGCCAGTATAGACCCCTCGCAGACTGGCGACTATGGCTACACCTTC. Its translation: CASIDPSQTGDYGYTF.

The chain recombines TRBV19 with TRBJ1-1, with 9 bases fitting TRBD1. The V gene's germline CDR1 is LNHDA and CDR2 SQIVND (reference sequence). J lost 5 bases, V lost 5 bases, and 6 bases had no gene match. CDR3 size: 14 residues. CDR3 sequence (DNA): TGTGCCAGTAGTTTCCGACAGGGGGGTACTGAAGCTTTCTTT. Residues: CASSFRQGGTEAFF. Filled out from reference TRBV19 and TRBJ1-1, the complete variable domain reads DGGITQSPKYLFRKEGQNVTLSCEQNLNHDAMYWYRQDPGQGLRLIYYSQIVNDFQKGDIAEGYSVSREKKESFPLTVTSAQKNPTAFYLCASSFRQGGTEAFFGQGTRLTVV.

V and J are TRBV19 and TRBJ2-7; 11 bases are shared with TRBD2. The germline gives CDR1 LNHDA, CDR2 SQIVND (reference sequence). The CDR3 covers 14 residues. V lost 5 bases and J lost 4; bases outside the gene matches: 4. The CDR3 sequence: CASSLAGGGYEQYF. CDR3 nucleotides: TGTGCCAGTAGTCTAGCGGGGGGCGGTTACGAGCAGTACTTC. Full variable domain (remainder filled in from reference TRBV19 and TRBJ2-7): DGGITQSPKYLFRKEGQNVTLSCEQNLNHDAMYWYRQDPGQGLRLIYYSQIVNDFQKGDIAEGYSVSREKKESFPLTVTSAQKNPTAFYLCASSLAGGGYEQYFGPGTRLTVT.

The J gene is TRBJ2-7, the V gene TRBV4-3, with 7 nucleotides matching TRBD1. V was clipped by 1 base and J by 4 bases; unmatched bases: 4. Germline V gene sequence: CDR1 LGHNA, CDR2 YSLEER. The CDR3 is 14 residues long. The CDR3 sequence is CASSQAQGVYEQYF. CDR3 bases: TGCGCCAGCAGCCAAGCGCAGGGGGTGTACGAGCAGTACTTC.

The rearrangement joins TRBV9 to TRBJ2-3; TRBD2 might be the D (6 bases). V was pared by 2 bases and J by 2 bases, with 9 bases between. The CDR3 consists of 14 residues. Per germline, CDR1 SGDLS and CDR2 YYNGEE. CDR3 in amino acids: CASSVGLLTDTQYF. The CDR3 DNA reads as TGTGCCAGCAGCGTGGGACTCCTCACAGATACGCAGTATTTT. Variable domain in full (rest from reference TRBV9 and TRBJ2-3): DSGVTQTPKHLITATGQRVTLRCSPRSGDLSVYWYQQSLDQGLQFLIQYYNGEERAKGNILERFSAQQFPDLHSELNLSSLELGDSALYFCASSVGLLTDTQYFGPGTRLTVL.

The V and J genes are TRBV2 and TRBJ1-2, with 9 positions matching TRBD1. CDR1 SNHLY and CDR2 FYNNEI come from the germline V gene. The length of the CDR3 is 14 residues. The ends lost 3 bases at V and 7 bases at J; junction bases unmatched: 6. CDR3 in amino acids: CASSDTQGAGGYTF. The CDR3 DNA reads TGTGCCAGCAGTGACACACAGGGGGCCGGTGGCTACACCTTC.

The chain joins TRBV3-1 (or the pseudogene TRBV3-2) to TRBJ1-5, with D possibly matching TRBD1 (6 bases). This CDR3 is 15 amino acids long. Germline V gene data show CDR1 as LGHDT and CDR2 as YNNKEL (reference sequence). Trimming left V 1 base short and J 7 bases short, with 14 bases between. In nucleotides, the CDR3 is TGTGCCAGCAGCCAAGGTGCGGCCAGGGGACAGCCCCAGCATTTT. Translating it yields CASSQGAARGQPQHF.

The chain carries TRBV5-4 and TRBJ2-5, with 7 bases identical to TRBD2. CDR3 length: 14 amino acids. J was trimmed by 5 bases and V by 5 bases; bases with no gene match: 9. The V gene's germline CDR1 is SGHNT and CDR2 YYREEE (reference sequence). CDR3 residues: CASSDGRGGETQYF. The CDR3 nucleotides read TGTGCCAGCAGTGATGGGAGGGGCGGGGAGACCCAGTACTTC.

This chain links TRBV5-1 with TRBJ1-1, with D possibly TRBD1 on 5 matching bases. Germline lookup yields CDR1 SGHRS and CDR2 YFSETQ. This CDR3 region has 14 residues. Trimming cost V 3 bases and J 1 base, with 10 bases left between them. Written as DNA, the CDR3 is TGCGCCAGCAGCTCCCTACAGGCGAACACTGAAGCTTTCTTT. This encodes CASSSLQANTEAFF.

This clone was picked up one time. This chain connects TRBV7-9 to TRBJ1-2; a possible D gene is TRBD1 (6 bases). This CDR3 contains 12 residues. Germline V CDR1 and CDR2: SEHNR, FQNEAQ (reference sequence). The V gene lost 4 bases and the J gene lost 8 bases, with 11 bases spanning the gap. The DNA for the CDR3 is TGTGCCAGCAGCTCCGGGGACAAGGGCTACACCTTC. Protein: CASSSGDKGYTF.

This clone was seen a few times. The chain carries TRBV9 and TRBJ2-5; 9 bases are shared with TRBD1. The V gene end was trimmed by 4 bases and the J gene end by 7 bases; junction bases not matched to a gene: 8. CDR1 is SGDLS, CDR2 YYNGEE, per germline. There are 14 residues in the CDR3. The DNA of the CDR3 is TGTGCCAGCAGCCAAGGACAGGGGTCAGGGACCCAGTACTTC. Amino acids: CASSQGQGSGTQYF. Together with reference TRBV9 and TRBJ2-5, the CDR3 gives the full variable domain: DSGVTQTPKHLITATGQRVTLRCSPRSGDLSVYWYQQSLDQGLQFLIQYYNGEERAKGNILERFSAQQFPDLHSELNLSSLELGDSALYFCASSQGQGSGTQYFGPGTRLLVL.

The chain links TRBV4-1 to TRBJ2-5, with 11 nucleotides matching TRBD2. The germline gives CDR1 MGHRA, CDR2 YSYEKL. The CDR3 sequence is 16 residues long. The junction had 10 bases not matched to a gene; V was cut back by 5 bases and J by 5 bases. In DNA, the CDR3 is TGCGCCAGCAGCAGTACTAGCGGGAGATTAGAGGAGACCCAGTACTTC. This sequence encodes CASSSTSGRLEETQYF.

This clone was seen a single time. The chain joins TRBV18 to TRBJ2-1; 10 bases align to TRBD2. V was clipped by 3 bases and J by 6 bases; unmatched bases: 5. The CDR3 consists of 15 residues. CDR1 is KGHSH and CDR2 is LQKENI in the germline V gene. The CDR3 DNA sequence: TGTGCCAGCTCACCGCCTAGCGGGAGATTCAATGAGCAGTTCTTC. This gives the protein CASSPPSGRFNEQFF. Complete variable domain (other parts from reference TRBV18 and TRBJ2-1): NAGVMQNPRHLVRRRGQEARLRCSPMKGHSHVYWYRQLPEEGLKFMVYLQKENIIDESGMPKERFSAEFPKEGPSILRIQQVVRGDSAAYFCASSPPSGRFNEQFFGPGTRLTVL.

The rearrangement links TRBV15 to TRBJ1-3; 10 bases fit TRBD1. V lost 2 bases to trimming and J lost 2 bases; unmatched junction nucleotides: 3. From germline, CDR1 is LNHNV and CDR2 YYDKDF (reference sequence). The length of the CDR3 is 16 residues. CDR3 bases: TGTGCCACCAGCAGACCCGGGACAGGGGCTGGAAACACCATATATTTT. It specifies CATSRPGTGAGNTIYF.

V and J are TRBV18 and TRBJ1-2; possible D gene TRBD1, 5 bases. CDR1 and CDR2 (germline): KGHSH, LQKENI. CDR3 length: 12 amino acids. The ends were cut back, 8 bases at V and 5 bases at J, with 12 bases in the middle. The CDR3 loop reads CASVTEGYGYTF. The DNA of the CDR3 is TGTGCCAGCGTTACGGAGGGGTATGGCTACACCTTC.

This clone has just one count. Here the CDR3 DNA reads TGTGCCAGCAGTCCTGAACTAACAGGGGGCGACGGCTACACCTTC. It specifies CASSPELTGGDGYTF. The chain combines TRBV6-5 with TRBJ1-2, with 9 bases identical to TRBD1. CDR3 length: 15 amino acids. Looked up from germline, CDR1 is MNHEY and CDR2 is SVGAGI. V shed 5 bases and J 8 bases; nucleotides not matched to a gene: 12.

The chain recombines TRBV7-8 with TRBJ2-5; D is ambiguous. Trimming shortened V by 4 bases and J by 5 bases, and 17 bases separated the two germline ends. Germline CDR1 reads SGHVS; CDR2 reads FQNEAQ. This CDR3 is 15 amino acids long. The CDR3 DNA reads as TGTGCCAGCAGCTCCTCTGGTTCGTCCGGGGAGACCCAGTACTTC. Translation: CASSSSGSSGETQYF.

The chain joins TRBV7-9 to TRBJ2-3; D possibly corresponds to TRBD2 (5 bases). The germline V gene has CDR1 SEHNR and CDR2 FQNEAQ (reference sequence). This CDR3 contains 16 residues. Between the trimmed V and J ends, which lost 0 bases and 4 bases, there was a span of 14 bases. This CDR3 is CASSLAGGAASDTQYF. The CDR3 region has the DNA TGTGCCAGCAGCTTAGCAGGAGGCGCTGCCTCAGATACGCAGTATTTT. The whole variable domain, remainder taken from reference TRBV7-9 and TRBJ2-3, is DTGVSQNPRHKITKRGQNVTFRCDPISEHNRLYWYRQTLGQGPEFLTYFQNEAQLEKSRLLSDRFSAERPKGSFSTLEIQRTEQGDSAMYLCASSLAGGAASDTQYFGPGTRLTVL.

This chain connects TRBV28 to TRBJ1-5, with D possibly being TRBD1 (6 bases). Germline lookup yields CDR1 MDHEN and CDR2 SYDVKM. The ends were cut back, 6 bases at V and 0 bases at J, with 27 bases in the middle. This CDR3 is 20 amino acids long. CDR3 sequence reads: CASRLRGGYFRVYSNQPQHF. The CDR3 DNA follows: TGTGCCAGCAGGCTCAGGGGTGGGTATTTTCGGGTTTATAGCAATCAGCCCCAGCATTTT.

The CDR3 spells CASSVLTGGELFF. The CDR3 DNA reads as TGTGCCAGCAGCGTACTCACGGGCGGGGAGCTGTTTTTT. V usage is TRBV9 and J usage is TRBJ2-2; D gene ambiguous. The CDR3 has 13 amino acids. Germline V lookup: CDR1 SGDLS, CDR2 YYNGEE. V was shortened by 1 base and J by 7 bases, with 8 bases between the two germline ends.

The V call is TRBV28, the J call TRBJ2-5; 8 nucleotides align to TRBD1. With V trimmed by 3 bases and J by 2 bases, 5 bases remained unmatched. CDR3 size: 15 residues. Germline V CDR1 and CDR2: MDHEN, SYDVKM. CDR3 DNA: TGTGCCAGCAGTTTCCCTAGACAGGGGCAAGAGACCCAGTACTTC. Amino acids: CASSFPRQGQETQYF.

A single count supports this clone. The rearrangement uses TRBV7-3 and TRBJ2-1; D ambiguous. Trimming shortened V by 1 base and J by 5 bases, and 6 bases separated the two germline ends. Germline CDR1 is SGHTA and CDR2 is FQGTGA. This CDR3 contains 13 residues. The CDR3 bases are TGTGCCAGCAGCTTAAATCAGGACAATGAGCAGTTCTTC. This gives the protein CASSLNQDNEQFF.

This clone was seen ten or more times. The chain carries TRBV6-1 and TRBJ1-1; D is unclear. Germline CDR1 reads MNHNS; CDR2 reads SASEGT. V was pared by 3 bases and J by 0 bases, with 5 bases between. This CDR3 contains 13 residues. CDR3 in DNA: TGTGCCAGCAGTGACACACTGAACACTGAAGCTTTCTTT. This codes for CASSDTLNTEAFF.

The CDR3 sequence: CASSQTSGTSGFGGNIQYF. The CDR3 DNA reads as TGTGCCAGCAGTCAAACCTCCGGGACTAGCGGGTTCGGGGGAAACATTCAGTACTTC. The chain joins TRBV7-2 to TRBJ2-4; 12 nucleotides line up with TRBD2. CDR1 and CDR2 (germline): SGHTA, FQGNSA. CDR3 length equals 19 residues. The ends lost 6 bases at V and 6 bases at J; junction bases unmatched: 18.

This clone was seen a handful of times. This chain connects TRBV6-6 to TRBJ1-1; 10 positions agree with TRBD1. Germline V gene data show CDR1 as MNHNY and CDR2 as SVGAGI (reference sequence). The CDR3 is 13 amino acids. The V segment lost 6 bases and the J segment 5 bases; nucleotides outside the gene matches: 3. The CDR3 region has the DNA TGTGCCAGCAGCGACAGGGGGCTAACTGAAGCTTTCTTT. It is translated as CASSDRGLTEAFF.